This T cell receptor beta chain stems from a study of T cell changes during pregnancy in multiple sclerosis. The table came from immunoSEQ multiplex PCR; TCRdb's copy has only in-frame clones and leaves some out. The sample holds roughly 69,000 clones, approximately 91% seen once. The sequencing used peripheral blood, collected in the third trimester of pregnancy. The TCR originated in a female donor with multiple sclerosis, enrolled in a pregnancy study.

In DNA form, the CDR3 reads TGTGCCAGCAGCTTACGGGCATCAATGGCGGGGGGGCCGCGAGAGACCCAGTACTTC. It codes for CASSLRASMAGGPRETQYF. The rearrangement links TRBV7-3 to TRBJ2-5; 9 bases map to TRBD2. The junction had 17 bases not matched to a gene; V was cut back by 2 bases and J by 4 bases. CDR3 length: 19 amino acids. CDR1 and CDR2 (germline): SGHTA, FQGTGA.